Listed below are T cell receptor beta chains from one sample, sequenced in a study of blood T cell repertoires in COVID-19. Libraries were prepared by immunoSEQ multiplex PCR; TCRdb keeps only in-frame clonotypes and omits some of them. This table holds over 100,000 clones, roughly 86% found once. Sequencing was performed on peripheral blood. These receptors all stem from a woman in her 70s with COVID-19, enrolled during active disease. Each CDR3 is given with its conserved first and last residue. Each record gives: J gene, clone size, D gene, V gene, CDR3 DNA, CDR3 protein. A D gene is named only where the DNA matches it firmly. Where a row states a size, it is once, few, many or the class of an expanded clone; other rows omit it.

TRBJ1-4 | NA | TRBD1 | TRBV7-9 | TGTGCCAGCAGCTTCGTTGACAGGGGGCGGAATGAAAAACTGTTTTTT | CASSFVDRGRNEKLFF
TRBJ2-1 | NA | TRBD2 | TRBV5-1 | TGCGCCAGCATCACGACTAGCGGGGGGAGTGAGCAGTTCTTC | CASITTSGGSEQFF
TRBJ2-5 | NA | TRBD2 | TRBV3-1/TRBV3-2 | TGTGCCAGCAGCCCACCAGGACTAGCCGGTGAGACCCAGTACTTC | CASSPPGLAGETQYF
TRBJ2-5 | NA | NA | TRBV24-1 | TGTGCCACCAGTGCAGGCGAGACCCAGTACTTC | CATSAGETQYF
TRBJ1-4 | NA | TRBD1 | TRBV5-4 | TGTGCCAGCAGCCTATCGACAGGGTTTAATGAAAAACTGTTTTTT | CASSLSTGFNEKLFF
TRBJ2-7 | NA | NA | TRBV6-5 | TGTGCCAGCAGTCCCCGCGGCTACGAGCAGTACTTC | CASSPRGYEQYF
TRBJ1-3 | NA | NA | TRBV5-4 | TGTGCCAGCGGACAAACCTCTGGAAACACCATATATTTT | CASGQTSGNTIYF
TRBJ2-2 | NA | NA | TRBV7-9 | TGTGCCAGCAGTTGGGGACTGCCCGACACCGGGGAGCTGTTTTTT | CASSWGLPDTGELFF
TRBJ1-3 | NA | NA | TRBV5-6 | TGTGCCAGCAGCTTCTTTAAACTCCCCTCTGGAAACACCATATATTTT | CASSFFKLPSGNTIYF
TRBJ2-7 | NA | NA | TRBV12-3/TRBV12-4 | TGTGCCAGCACGGGTTCCTACGAGCAGTACTTC | CASTGSYEQYF
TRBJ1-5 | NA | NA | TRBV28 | TGTGCCAGCCTAACAGGGAGGGGGCAGCCCCAGCATTTT | CASLTGRGQPQHF
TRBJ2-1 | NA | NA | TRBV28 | TGTGCCAGCAGTTCCGCCAGGGTGGGCAACAATGAGCAGTTCTTC | CASSSARVGNNEQFF
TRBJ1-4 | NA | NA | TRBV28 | TGTGCCAGCAGTTTACAGGGATCTTGGGCAACTAATGAAAAACTGTTTTTT | CASSLQGSWATNEKLFF
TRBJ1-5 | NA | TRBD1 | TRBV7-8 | TGTGCCAGCAGCCTCGACAGGGTTGGCAATCAGCCCCAGCATTTT | CASSLDRVGNQPQHF
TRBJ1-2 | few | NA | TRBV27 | TGTGCCAGCAGTTTTGGGCAGGGGCTTGGGAACTATGGCTACACCTTC | CASSFGQGLGNYGYTF
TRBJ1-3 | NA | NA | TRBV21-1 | TGTGCCAGCAGCAACCCGCGACTAGGGACAGTTAACTCTGGAAACACCATATATTTT | CASSNPRLGTVNSGNTIYF
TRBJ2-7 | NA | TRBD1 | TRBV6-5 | TGTGCCAGCAGCCCCGACAGGGGTGCATACGAGCAGTACTTC | CASSPDRGAYEQYF
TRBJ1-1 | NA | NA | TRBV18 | TGTGCCAGCTCACCACCGTGGGGGGGGGACACTGAAGCTTTCTTT | CASSPPWGGDTEAFF
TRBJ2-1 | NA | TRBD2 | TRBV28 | TGTGCCAGCAGGTCTTTAGCGGGGGAGGATGAGCAGTTCTTC | CASRSLAGEDEQFF
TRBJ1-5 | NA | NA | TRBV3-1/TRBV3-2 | TGTGCCAGCAGCCCAAACGGTCATCAGCCCCAGCATTTT | CASSPNGHQPQHF
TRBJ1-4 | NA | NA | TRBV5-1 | TGCGCCAGCAGCTTGGGACAGAATAATGAAAAACTGTTTTTT | CASSLGQNNEKLFF
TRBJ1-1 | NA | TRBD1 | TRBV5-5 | TGTGCCAGCAGCCACGACAGGGGGGGTGGGACTGAAGCTTTCTTT | CASSHDRGGGTEAFF
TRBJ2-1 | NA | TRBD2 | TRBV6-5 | TGTGCCAGCAGGGTTCGGGGGGGCTCCTACAATGAGCAGTTCTTC | CASRVRGGSYNEQFF
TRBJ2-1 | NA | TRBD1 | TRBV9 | TGTGCCAGCAGCTCCCGTCCCGGGACAGGGTGGGATGAGCAGTTCTTC | CASSSRPGTGWDEQFF
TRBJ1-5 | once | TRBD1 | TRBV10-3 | TGTGCCACCCAGGGGGAGAACAATCAGCCCCAGCATTTT | CATQGENNQPQHF
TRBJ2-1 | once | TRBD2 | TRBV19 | TGTGCCAGTACCCTGTTTTTATCAGCGGGGGTCTCCTACAATGAGCAGTTCTTC | CASTLFLSAGVSYNEQFF
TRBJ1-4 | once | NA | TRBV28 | TGTGCCAGCAGTCTCCTTAATGAAAAACTGTTTTTT | CASSLLNEKLFF
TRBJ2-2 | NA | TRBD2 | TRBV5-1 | TGCGCCAGCAGCGAGGGACTAGCGGGCGTCACCGGGGAGCTGTTTTTT | CASSEGLAGVTGELFF
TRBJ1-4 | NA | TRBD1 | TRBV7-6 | TGTGCCAGCAGCGGCCGGACAGGGGCTAATGAAAAACTGTTTTTT | CASSGRTGANEKLFF
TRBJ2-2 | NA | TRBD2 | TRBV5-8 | TGTGCCAGCAGCTTAGTAGCGGGGCTCACCGGGGAGCTGTTTTTT | CASSLVAGLTGELFF
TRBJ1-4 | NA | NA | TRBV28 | TGTGCCAGCAGTCCGGGGGGAGGTGAAAAACTGTTTTTT | CASSPGGGEKLFF
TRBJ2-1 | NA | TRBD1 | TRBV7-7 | TGTGCTAGCAGCGGACAGGGAAATACTGAGCAGTTCTTC | CASSGQGNTEQFF
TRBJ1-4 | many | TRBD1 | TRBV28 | TGTGCCAGCAGTCCGGGGACAGGCCCTAATGAAAAACTGTTTTTT | CASSPGTGPNEKLFF
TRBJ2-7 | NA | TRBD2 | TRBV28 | TGTGCCAGCACTGGGGGGGTCCGGGAGCAGTACTTC | CASTGGVREQYF
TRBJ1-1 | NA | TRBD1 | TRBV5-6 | TGTGCCAGCAGCTTTCTGGACAGGCTGAACACTGAAGCTTTCTTT | CASSFLDRLNTEAFF